The 11 T cell receptor beta chains reported below all come from one sample, sequenced in a study of blood T cell repertoires in COVID-19. Measured with immunoSEQ multiplex PCR; TCRdb has only the in-frame clones, and not every one. The table includes 250,000 or so clones, roughly 88% detected once. The material sequenced was peripheral blood. All receptors come from a man aged 80 or over with acute or convalescent COVID-19.

The CDR3 sequence is CASLPSGGRYEQFF. In nucleotides, the CDR3 is TGTGCCAGCCTGCCTAGCGGGGGAAGGTATGAGCAGTTCTTC. This sequence joins TRBV6-5 and TRBJ2-1; 10 nucleotides line up with TRBD2. The CDR3 is made up of 14 amino acids. CDR1 and CDR2 (germline): MNHEY, SVGAGI. The V and J ends lost 8 bases and 8 bases, in that order; junction bases with no gene match: 9.

Only one count was recorded for this clone. J is TRBJ1-2 and V is TRBV28, with a tentative D call TRBD1 (5 bases). This CDR3 spans 16 amino acids. CDR1 is MDHEN and CDR2 is SYDVKM in the germline V gene. Trimming pared 5 bases from V and 7 bases from J, leaving 23 bases between. The CDR3 DNA sequence: TGTGCCAGCAGTCTTGTGACCCCCGCGGGAGGGGTTGGCTACACCTTC. It yields the protein CASSLVTPAGGVGYTF.

The chain joins TRBV4-2 to TRBJ2-5; TRBD2 is a possible D gene (7 bases). The germline V gene encodes CDR1 LGHNA and CDR2 YNFKEQ. The CDR3 consists of 15 residues. The V end lost 4 bases, the J end lost 4 bases, and 16 bases lay between the germline ends. In nucleotides, the CDR3 is TGTGCCAGCAGCCGAGACGGGGGGCAGGGAGAGACCCAGTACTTC. Amino acid sequence: CASSRDGGQGETQYF.

This chain connects TRBV6-5 to TRBJ2-5; 8 bases are a match to TRBD2. V lost 4 bases, J lost 5 bases, and 9 bases stayed unmatched. Per the germline V gene, CDR1 is MNHEY and CDR2 is SVGAGI. There are 15 residues in the CDR3. In nucleotides, the CDR3 is TGTGCCAGCAGTTCACTCCGGACTAGCATTGAGACCCAGTACTTC. It specifies CASSSLRTSIETQYF.

The rearrangement uses TRBV29-1 and TRBJ1-1; no clear D gene. The CDR3 sequence is 13 residues long. In germline, CDR1 is SQVTM, CDR2 ANQGSEA. V was shortened by 4 bases and J by 1 base, with 10 bases between the two germline ends. The CDR3 loop reads CSVVGGGNTEAFF. In DNA, the CDR3 is TGCAGCGTTGTTGGTGGCGGGAACACTGAAGCTTTCTTT.

V and J are TRBV5-1 and TRBJ2-1; 11 nucleotides agree with TRBD1. Trimming took 3 bases from V and 8 from J; bases not matched to a gene: 10. The germline V gene has CDR1 SGHRS and CDR2 YFSETQ. The CDR3 length is 16 residues. In DNA, the CDR3 is TGCGCCAGCAGCTGGTTACGGGACAGGGGGGGCGATGAGCAGTTCTTC. It yields the protein CASSWLRDRGGDEQFF.

A note on this clone: Other DNA variants within this sample encode the same CDR3. The genes are TRBV7-9 and TRBJ1-1; TRBD1 aligns across 10 bases. Germline CDR1 reads SEHNR; CDR2 reads FQNEAQ (reference sequence). The V and J ends lost 3 bases and 0 bases, in that order; junction bases with no gene match: 4. This CDR3 has 16 amino acids. For the CDR3, the DNA is TGTGCCAGCAGCTTGACAGGGGGCCTGGTGAACACTGAAGCTTTCTTT. It encodes CASSLTGGLVNTEAFF.

The chain is built from TRBV7-3 and TRBJ1-1, with D perhaps TRBD1 (6 bases). The CDR3 has 14 amino acids. V dropped 5 bases and J dropped 1 base, with 11 bases sitting between them. The germline CDR1 and CDR2 sequences are SGHTA and FQGTGA. The CDR3 coding sequence is TGTGCCAGCAGCCCAGGGGCAGGGAACACTGAAGCTTTCTTT. This sequence encodes CASSPGAGNTEAFF. The full variable domain, completed using reference TRBV7-3 and TRBJ1-1, is GAGVSQTPSNKVTEKGKYVELRCDPISGHTALYWYRQSLGQGPEFLIYFQGTGAADDSGLPNDRFFAVRPEGSVSTLKIQRTERGDSAVYLCASSPGAGNTEAFFGQGTRLTVV.

This chain links TRBV6-5 with TRBJ2-7, with 8 bases fitting TRBD1. The CDR3 extends over 14 amino acids. Unmatched junction bases numbered 2, after V lost 4 bases and J lost 0 bases. Germline V CDR1 and CDR2: MNHEY, SVGAGI. CDR3 amino acids: CASSFGQGSYEQYF. CDR3 bases: TGTGCCAGCAGTTTCGGACAGGGCTCCTACGAGCAGTACTTC.

V gene TRBV6-5 combines with J gene TRBJ2-3; TRBD1 aligns across 7 bases. The germline V gene has CDR1 MNHEY and CDR2 SVGAGI. This CDR3 has 14 residues. V trimming: 6 bases; J trimming: 5 bases; junction bases outside the gene matches: 8. CDR3 loop: CASRMTGMLDTQYF. Written as DNA, the CDR3 is TGTGCCAGCAGAATGACAGGGATGTTAGATACGCAGTATTTT.

Written as DNA, the CDR3 is TGTGCCAGCAGCAGGAGTACCTATAATTCACCCCTCCACTTT. It specifies CASSRSTYNSPLHF. The chain couples TRBV5-6 to TRBJ1-6, with D uncertain. CDR3 length: 14 amino acids. The germline V gene encodes CDR1 SGHDT and CDR2 YYEEEE. The ends were cut back, 4 bases at V and 2 bases at J, with 7 bases in the middle. The whole variable domain, remainder taken from reference TRBV5-6 and TRBJ1-6, is DAGVTQSPTHLIKTRGQQVTLRCSPKSGHDTVSWYQQALGQGPQFIFQYYEEEERQRGNFPDRFSGHQFPNYSSELNVNALLLGDSALYLCASSRSTYNSPLHFGNGTRLTVT.